Listed here are 24 T cell receptor beta chains from one sample, sequenced in a study of human T cells and chemical hapten exposure. TCRdb called the RACE reads again in MiXCR, with one record for every CDR3 protein. The data hold some 360,000 distinct CDR3 sequences, with less than 6.5% observed a single time. Sample time point: pre-sensitization, week 0. Treatment defined: therapeutic diphenylcyclopropenone sensitization with weekly scalp DPC. This specimen consisted of whole blood, obtained in connection with sensitization to the hapten diphenylcyclopropenone (DPC). The receptors were sampled from a woman between 50 and 59 years old with alopecia areata. Some clones in this sample may be carry-over from other donors' samples.

This clonotype was picked up many times. The rearrangement links TRBV28 to TRBJ1-2; D is unclear. The CDR3 contains 15 residues. V was clipped by 8 bases and J by 4 bases, with 20 bases between them. Per germline, CDR1 MDHEN and CDR2 SYDVKM. The CDR3 DNA follows: TGTGCCAGCCGGGCAGAGCCCCAACCCATCTATGGCTACACCTTC. As protein: CASRAEPQPIYGYTF.

A few counts support this clonotype. The chain combines TRBV21-1 with TRBJ1-5; the table's D call, TRBD1, was not checked against the DNA. TRBV21-1 is assigned pseudogene status. CDR3 length: 18 amino acids. The CDR3 protein is CASSKGKTEKLGNQPQHF. The CDR3 nucleotides read TGTGCCAGCAGCAAAGGCAAGACAGAGAAATTGGGCAATCAGCCCCAGCATTTT.

This clonotype occurred many times. This chain connects TRBV7-3 to TRBJ2-2; D not certain. Germline CDR1 and CDR2: SGHTA and FQGTGA. The CDR3 covers 15 residues. V lost 0 bases, J lost 5 bases, and 10 bases lay in between. This CDR3 reads CASSLTPTRTGELFF. CDR3 bases: TGTGCCAGCAGCTTAACGCCCACCAGGACCGGGGAGCTGTTTTTT.

This clonotype occurred many times. The chain uses TRBV7-3 and TRBJ1-5, with TRBD1 identical over 9 bases. This CDR3 is 17 amino acids long. CDR1 is SGHTA and CDR2 is FQGTGA in the germline V gene. J lost 4 bases, V lost 5 bases, and 12 bases had no gene match. The CDR3 here is CASSPTPVQGANQPQHF. The CDR3, as DNA: TGTGCCAGCAGCCCGACTCCTGTACAGGGGGCAAATCAGCCCCAGCATTTT.

Many counts were recorded for this clonotype. This rearrangement joins TRBV4-3 to TRBJ2-5; possibly TRBD1 or TRBD2 for D (5 bases each). There are 15 residues in the CDR3. Trimming left V 3 bases short and J 1 base short, with 12 bases between. Germline V gene data show CDR1 as LGHNA and CDR2 as YSLEER. As DNA, the CDR3 is TGCGCCAGCAGCCATACCCGGGGCAGCCAAGAGACCCAGTACTTC. Its protein product is CASSHTRGSQETQYF.

This clonotype was recorded many times. V and J are TRBV10-3 and TRBJ2-3; TRBD2 aligns across 11 bases. The CDR3 loop spans 16 amino acids. Germline V gene lookup returns CDR1 ENHRY and CDR2 SYGVKD. The junction had 6 bases not matched to a gene; V was cut back by 3 bases and J by 4 bases. The CDR3 spells CAISDPTSGAADTQYF. Written as DNA, the CDR3 is TGTGCCATCAGTGATCCGACTAGCGGGGCGGCAGATACGCAGTATTTT.

This chain connects TRBV24-1 to TRBJ1-2; D is unresolved. The length of the CDR3 is 14 residues. Germline CDR1 KGHDR, CDR2 SFDVKD. The ends were cut back, 3 bases at V and 7 bases at J, with 14 bases in the middle. CDR3 DNA: TGTGCCACCAGTGATAGAGACGGAGGGATTGGCTACACCTTC. Protein: CATSDRDGGIGYTF.

Many counts were recorded for this clonotype. The gene calls are TRBV14 and TRBJ2-1; D call uncertain. This CDR3 contains 15 residues. Germline V CDR1 and CDR2: SGHDN, FVKESK. Between the trimmed V and J ends, which lost 6 bases and 1 base, there was a span of 13 bases. CDR3 sequence reads: CASRHTSSSYNEQFF. The CDR3 DNA sequence: TGTGCCAGCAGACATACATCGAGTTCCTACAATGAGCAGTTCTTC.

This clonotype was seen a few times. This rearrangement joins TRBV12-3 or TRBV12-4 to TRBJ1-1; D uncertain. Trimming cost V 5 bases and J 0 bases, with 7 bases left between them. The CDR3 is 13 amino acids. The CDR3 sequence is CASSAAVNTEAFF. CDR3 nucleotides: TGTGCCAGCAGTGCCGCCGTGAACACTGAAGCTTTCTTT.

This clonotype was observed a few times. The rearrangement joins TRBV7-9 to TRBJ1-5; the D gene is possibly TRBD1 (5 bases). Germline V gene lookup returns CDR1 SEHNR and CDR2 FQNEAQ (reference sequence). This CDR3 is built from 13 residues. V was trimmed by 6 bases and J by 3 bases, leaving 9 bases between them. The CDR3 reads CASSWGYNQPQHF. CDR3 coding DNA: TGTGCCAGCAGTTGGGGCTACAATCAGCCCCAGCATTTT. Supplemented by reference TRBV7-9 and TRBJ1-5, the full variable domain reads DTGVSQNPRHKITKRGQNVTFRCDPISEHNRLYWYRQTLGQGPEFLTYFQNEAQLEKSRLLSDRFSAERPKGSFSTLEIQRTEQGDSAMYLCASSWGYNQPQHFGDGTRLSIL.

The sample holds many counts of this clonotype. V usage is TRBV20-1 and J usage is TRBJ2-7; 11 nucleotides line up with TRBD1. V was pared by 5 bases and J by 5 bases, with 5 bases of the junction left unmatched. The CDR3 runs to 13 residues. The germline gives CDR1 DFQATT, CDR2 SNEGSKA (reference sequence). This CDR3 reads CSAFRDRGNEQYF. The CDR3 nucleotides are TGCAGTGCTTTCCGGGACAGGGGGAACGAGCAGTACTTC.

Many counts were recorded for this clonotype. The chain joins TRBV28 to TRBJ2-7; no firm D call. The ends were cut back, 6 bases at V and 5 bases at J, with 11 bases in the middle. This CDR3 contains 12 residues. Germline-derived CDR1 and CDR2 are MDHEN and SYDVKM. As DNA, the CDR3 is TGTGCCAGCAGCTCCTCTAGGGACGAGCAGTACTTC. It specifies CASSSSRDEQYF.

This clonotype has a handful of counts. This sequence joins TRBV5-1 and TRBJ2-6, with D unresolved. CDR3 length: 16 residues. V gave up 6 bases and J gave up 2 bases, with 15 bases separating them. Germline V gives CDR1 SGHRS, CDR2 YFSETQ. CDR3 coding DNA: TGCGCCAGCACCCCGGACCCTCCCCCTGGGGCCAACGTCCTGACTTTC. Translated, it gives CASTPDPPPGANVLTF.

This clonotype was seen a few times. Mismatch with germline at one junction end may stem from a read error. V gene TRBV14 combines with J gene TRBJ2-1; D is undetermined. This CDR3 has 12 amino acids. CDR1 is SGHDN, CDR2 FVKESK, per germline. As DNA, the CDR3 is TGTGCCAGCAGCCAAGATAAGCACCCTCAACTCTTC. Translation gives CASSQDKHPQLF.

The chain combines TRBV29-1 with TRBJ1-1, with D possibly being TRBD1 (6 bases). Trimming took off 6 bases at V and 2 bases at J, with 13 bases between the two ends. The germline CDR1 and CDR2 sequences are SQVTM and ANQGSEA. The CDR3 consists of 13 residues. In DNA, the CDR3 is TGCAGCGTGTATCAGGGGTTCAACACTGAAGCTTTCTTT. Its protein product is CSVYQGFNTEAFF.

This clonotype was observed many times. The V gene is TRBV4-2, the J gene TRBJ2-4, with 9 bases identical to TRBD1. The CDR3 is 14 amino acids. Losses at the gene ends were 2 bases for V and 7 bases for J; bases not matched to a gene: 3. Germline CDR1 is LGHNA and CDR2 is YNFKEQ. The DNA of the CDR3 is TGTGCCAGCAGCCAAACCGGGACAGGGAACATTCAGTACTTC. It specifies CASSQTGTGNIQYF.

V and J are TRBV28 and TRBJ2-1; D gene unclear. The CDR3 covers 11 residues. Germline lookup yields CDR1 MDHEN and CDR2 SYDVKM. Trimming pared 7 bases from V and 9 bases from J, leaving 10 bases between. CDR3 sequence (DNA): TGTGCCAGCAACCTAGTCGGTGAGCAGTTCTTC. It codes for CASNLVGEQFF.

This clonotype was observed many times. The chain links TRBV12-3 or TRBV12-4 to TRBJ1-1, with D perhaps TRBD1 (5 bases). V was clipped by 2 bases and J by 5 bases, with 9 bases between them. CDR3 size: 13 residues. DNA of the CDR3: TGTGCCAGCAGTTTACCGGGGACTACTGAAGCTTTCTTT. Amino acid sequence: CASSLPGTTEAFF.

This clonotype was recorded at least ten times. The V call is TRBV6-6, the J call TRBJ1-1, with D possibly being TRBD1 (5 bases). The V gene lost 2 bases and the J gene lost 10 bases, with 14 bases spanning the gap. Per the germline V gene, CDR1 is MNHNY and CDR2 is SVGAGI (reference sequence). The CDR3 sequence is 13 residues long. In DNA form, the CDR3 reads TGTGCCAGCAGTTACGATGGGGACGGGGGAGCTTTCTTT. Amino acids: CASSYDGDGGAFF.

The chain employs TRBV29-1 and TRBJ2-5; perhaps D is TRBD1 or TRBD2 (7 bases each). The V and J ends lost 8 bases and 2 bases respectively, with 18 bases between them. This CDR3 has 14 amino acids. Germline loops: CDR1 SQVTM, CDR2 ANQGSEA. In nucleotides, the CDR3 is TGCAGCCTCAGGGGGGGAGAGGGGCAAGAGACCCAGTACTTC. It encodes CSLRGGEGQETQYF.

This clonotype was counted at least ten times. This chain joins TRBV10-3 and TRBJ1-1, with D tentatively TRBD1 (5 bases). Germline V lookup: CDR1 ENHRY, CDR2 SYGVKD. CDR3 length: 11 amino acids. V lost 4 bases, J lost 7 bases, and 7 bases lay in between. The DNA of the CDR3 is TGTGCCATCAGTGCGGGGGATGAAGCTTTCTTT. Protein product: CAISAGDEAFF.

This clonotype was counted many times. The chain combines TRBV9 with TRBJ2-1; TRBD2 is a possible D gene (6 bases). The germline V gene encodes CDR1 SGDLS and CDR2 YYNGEE. This CDR3 is built from 14 residues. Deletions cut 7 bases from V and 3 bases from J, with 14 bases between. The DNA for the CDR3 is TGTGCCAGCGGGGGAGCTAGCGACTACAATGAGCAGTTCTTC. Its protein is CASGGASDYNEQFF.

This clonotype was seen many times. The chain couples TRBV4-2 to TRBJ1-2, with D possibly TRBD1 on 6 matching bases. Between the trimmed V and J ends, which lost 3 bases and 4 bases, there was a span of 18 bases. Germline V gene lookup returns CDR1 LGHNA and CDR2 YNFKEQ. The length of the CDR3 is 16 residues. The CDR3 region has the DNA TGTGCCAGCAGCCAGTGGGGGCTCGATACCAGCTATGGCTACACCTTC. Translation: CASSQWGLDTSYGYTF.

This clonotype has a count of ten or more. The chain carries TRBV10-3 and TRBJ2-3; D not resolved. Per germline, CDR1 ENHRY and CDR2 SYGVKD. This CDR3 contains 14 residues. V dropped 6 bases and J dropped 7 bases, with 17 bases sitting between them. The CDR3 nucleotides read TGTGCCATCAGCTTCGCTATCTGGATACATACGCAGTATTTT. Its protein is CAISFAIWIHTQYF.